The 17 T cell receptor beta chains below were found in one sample sequenced in a study of control samples from healthy donors and cancer patients. Produced via immunoSEQ multiplex PCR; TCRdb's table is partial and in-frame only. The table includes approximately 98,000 clones, approximately 84% detected once. The sample comprised blood. These receptors were taken from a man younger than 30 in good health.

The rearrangement uses TRBV18 and TRBJ2-2, with TRBD2 as a possible D gene (5 bases). V was pared by 3 bases and J by 5 bases, with 10 bases between. Germline CDR1 and CDR2: KGHSH and LQKENI. This CDR3 comprises 14 residues. This CDR3 reads CASSPRVQTGELFF. CDR3 DNA: TGTGCCAGCTCACCGAGGGTACAGACCGGGGAGCTGTTTTTT. Full variable domain (missing parts from reference TRBV18 and TRBJ2-2): NAGVMQNPRHLVRRRGQEARLRCSPMKGHSHVYWYRQLPEEGLKFMVYLQKENIIDESGMPKERFSAEFPKEGPSILRIQQVVRGDSAAYFCASSPRVQTGELFFGEGSRLTVL.

There are a few counts of this clone. The CDR3 is CASSHLGGQTSYEQYV. The DNA of the CDR3 is TGTGCCAGCAGCCACCTGGGGGGACAGACCTCCTACGAGCAGTACGTC. The chain uses TRBV11-3 and TRBJ2-7, with D perhaps TRBD1 (7 bases). V was cut by 5 bases and J by 0 bases, with 17 bases left in between. The CDR3 is 16 residues long. CDR1 and CDR2 from the germline V gene are SGHNT and YENEEA.

The chain combines TRBV9 with TRBJ2-1, with D hard to call. This CDR3 is built from 13 residues. In germline, CDR1 is SGDLS, CDR2 YYNGEE. V lost 4 bases to trimming and J lost 6 bases, with 11 bases between them. CDR3 in amino acids: CASSPQGRNEQFF. CDR3 bases: TGTGCCAGCAGCCCTCAAGGGCGCAATGAGCAGTTCTTC.

This clone turned up a few times. V usage is TRBV28 and J usage is TRBJ2-3; no clear D. In germline, CDR1 is MDHEN, CDR2 SYDVKM. V lost 5 bases and J lost 1, with 19 bases in between. The CDR3 runs 17 residues. The CDR3 protein is CASSGPLKARGTDTQYF. CDR3 DNA sequence: TGTGCCAGCAGTGGGCCTCTAAAGGCGAGAGGCACAGATACGCAGTATTTT.

V is TRBV7-9 and J is TRBJ1-4; a weak D match, TRBD1 (5 bases). The germline V and J ends were trimmed by 4 bases and 7 bases, with 10 bases remaining between them. Germline CDR1 SEHNR, CDR2 FQNEAQ (reference sequence). This CDR3 has 13 amino acids. The CDR3: CASSWQGVEKLFF. The DNA of the CDR3 is TGTGCCAGCAGCTGGCAGGGCGTTGAAAAACTGTTTTTT. Using reference TRBV7-9 and TRBJ1-4 for the parts outside the CDR3, the full variable domain is DTGVSQNPRHKITKRGQNVTFRCDPISEHNRLYWYRQTLGQGPEFLTYFQNEAQLEKSRLLSDRFSAERPKGSFSTLEIQRTEQGDSAMYLCASSWQGVEKLFFGSGTQLSVL.

This sequence joins TRBV6-2 or TRBV6-3 and TRBJ2-3; a possible D gene is TRBD1 (6 bases). Germline V lookup: CDR1 MNHEY, CDR2 SVGEGT. The length of the CDR3 is 14 residues. With 2 bases removed from V and 5 bases from J, the gap between germline ends came to 11 bases. CDR3 protein: CASSYPDRQDTQYF. CDR3 sequence (DNA): TGTGCCAGCAGTTACCCGGACAGACAAGATACGCAGTATTTT.

This sequence joins TRBV10-2 and TRBJ2-1, with 7 positions matching TRBD2. This CDR3 contains 15 residues. The J segment lost 8 bases and the V segment lost 4 bases, leaving 11 bases of the junction unmatched. The germline V gene encodes CDR1 WSHSY and CDR2 SAAADI. CDR3 protein: CASSADSGGAHEQFF. In nucleotides, the CDR3 is TGCGCCAGCAGTGCCGACTCGGGGGGAGCCCATGAGCAGTTCTTC.

CDR3 loop: CASSLQGAEQYF. The CDR3 region has the DNA TGTGCCAGCAGTTTACAGGGGGCCGAGCAGTACTTC. The V and J genes are TRBV7-9 and TRBJ2-7; 9 bases align to TRBD1. CDR1 and CDR2 from the germline V gene are SEHNR and FQNEAQ (reference sequence). The CDR3 runs to 12 residues. Trimming cost V 6 bases and J 6 bases; bases outside gene matches: 3.

This clone was seen a few times. The CDR3 is CASSELEGYEQYF. The CDR3, as DNA: TGTGCCAGCAGTGAATTGGAGGGCTACGAGCAGTACTTC. The chain couples TRBV25-1 to TRBJ2-7; D may be TRBD2 (6 bases). Trimming took off 1 base at V and 3 bases at J, with 7 bases between the two ends. The CDR3 totals 13 residues. CDR1 is MGHDK, CDR2 SYGVNS, per germline.

The chain couples TRBV7-9 to TRBJ1-2; no clear D gene. The germline V gene encodes CDR1 SEHNR and CDR2 FQNEAQ (reference sequence). V was pared by 2 bases and J by 8 bases, with 6 bases between. The CDR3 has 11 amino acids. CDR3 in DNA: TGTGCCAGCAGCTTAAGGGAGGGCTACACCTTC. The encoded protein is CASSLREGYTF.

The genes are TRBV6-5 and TRBJ2-5; D possibly corresponds to TRBD1 (6 bases). Germline assignment: CDR1 MNHEY and CDR2 SVGAGI. V lost 6 bases, J lost 4 bases, and 6 bases lay in between. The CDR3 loop spans 11 amino acids. The CDR3 loop is CASRTGETQYF. In DNA form, the CDR3 reads TGTGCCAGCAGGACAGGAGAGACCCAGTACTTC.

V gene TRBV6-5 combines with J gene TRBJ1-3; D remains unclear. V dropped 8 bases and J dropped 4 bases, with 12 bases sitting between them. This CDR3 is 13 amino acids long. CDR1 and CDR2 (germline): MNHEY, SVGAGI. CDR3 loop: CASPSTGGNTIYF. The CDR3 nucleotides are TGTGCCAGCCCTTCGACGGGGGGAAACACCATATATTTT.

The rearrangement joins TRBV9 to TRBJ1-1; D remains ambiguous. This CDR3 spans 14 amino acids. The V and J ends lost 3 bases and 1 base respectively, with 10 bases between them. Germline V gene data show CDR1 as SGDLS and CDR2 as YYNGEE. CDR3 sequence: CASSEWESNTEAFF. As DNA, the CDR3 is TGTGCCAGCAGCGAGTGGGAATCGAACACTGAAGCTTTCTTT.

This chain joins TRBV29-1 and TRBJ1-2; TRBD1 agrees at 7 bases. The germline V gene encodes CDR1 SQVTM and CDR2 ANQGSEA. V shed 7 bases and J 2 bases; nucleotides not matched to a gene: 10. The CDR3 sequence is 14 residues long. The CDR3 region has the DNA TGCAGCGCCCGGGGACAGATAGGGAACTATGGCTACACCTTC. It yields the protein CSARGQIGNYGYTF.

This chain joins TRBV6-1 and TRBJ2-7; weak D call: TRBD1 (5 bases). CDR1 is MNHNS, CDR2 SASEGT, per germline. V was cut by 0 bases and J by 11 bases, with 11 bases left in between. The CDR3 loop spans 12 amino acids. The CDR3 sequence is CASSEARGWEYV. The CDR3 DNA follows: TGTGCCAGCAGTGAAGCTAGGGGATGGGAGTACGTC.

The gene calls are TRBV2 and TRBJ1-4; D remains unclear. Per the germline V gene, CDR1 is SNHLY and CDR2 is FYNNEI. With 6 bases removed from V and 8 bases from J, the gap between germline ends came to 13 bases. The CDR3 sequence is 13 residues long. Here the CDR3 reads CASRPLSDEKLFF. CDR3 DNA sequence: TGTGCCAGCAGGCCCCTGTCGGACGAAAAACTGTTTTTT.

This clone was observed a single time. This chain joins TRBV10-2 and TRBJ2-3, with TRBD2 identical over 8 bases. Per germline, CDR1 WSHSY and CDR2 SAAADI. V lost 3 bases and J lost 2; bases outside the gene matches: 4. The CDR3 spans 15 residues. CDR3: CASSEGRGATDTQYF. Here the CDR3 DNA reads TGCGCCAGCAGTGAAGGGCGGGGGGCCACAGATACGCAGTATTTT.